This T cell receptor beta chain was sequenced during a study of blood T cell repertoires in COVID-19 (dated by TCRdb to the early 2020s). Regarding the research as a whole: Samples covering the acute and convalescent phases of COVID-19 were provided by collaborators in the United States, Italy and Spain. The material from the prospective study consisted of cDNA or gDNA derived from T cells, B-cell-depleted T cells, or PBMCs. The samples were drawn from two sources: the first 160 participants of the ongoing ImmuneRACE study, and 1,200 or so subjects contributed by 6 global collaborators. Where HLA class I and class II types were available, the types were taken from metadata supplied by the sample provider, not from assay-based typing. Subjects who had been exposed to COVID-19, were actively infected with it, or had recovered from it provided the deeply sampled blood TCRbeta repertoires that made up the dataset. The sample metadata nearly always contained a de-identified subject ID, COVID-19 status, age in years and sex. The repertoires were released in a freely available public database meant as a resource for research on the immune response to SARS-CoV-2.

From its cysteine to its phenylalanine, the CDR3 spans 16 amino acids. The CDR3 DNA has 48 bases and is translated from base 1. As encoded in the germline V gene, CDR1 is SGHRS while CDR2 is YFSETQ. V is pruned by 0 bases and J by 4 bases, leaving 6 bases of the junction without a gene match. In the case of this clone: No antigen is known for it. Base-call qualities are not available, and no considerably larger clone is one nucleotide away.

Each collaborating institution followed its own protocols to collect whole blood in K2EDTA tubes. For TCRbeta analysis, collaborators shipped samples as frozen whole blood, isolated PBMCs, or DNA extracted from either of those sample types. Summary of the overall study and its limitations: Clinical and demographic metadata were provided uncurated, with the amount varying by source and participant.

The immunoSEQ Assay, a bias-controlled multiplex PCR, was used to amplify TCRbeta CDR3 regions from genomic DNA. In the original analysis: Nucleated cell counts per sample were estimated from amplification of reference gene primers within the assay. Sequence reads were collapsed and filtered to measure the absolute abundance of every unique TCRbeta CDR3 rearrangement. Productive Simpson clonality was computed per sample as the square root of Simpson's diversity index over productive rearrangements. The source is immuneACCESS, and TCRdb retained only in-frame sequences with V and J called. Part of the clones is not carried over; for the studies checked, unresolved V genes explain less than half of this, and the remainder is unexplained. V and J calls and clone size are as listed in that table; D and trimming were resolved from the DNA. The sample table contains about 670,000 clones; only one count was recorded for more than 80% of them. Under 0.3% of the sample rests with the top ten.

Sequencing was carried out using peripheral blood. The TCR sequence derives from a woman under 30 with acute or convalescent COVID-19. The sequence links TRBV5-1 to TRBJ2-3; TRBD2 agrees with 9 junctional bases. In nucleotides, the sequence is TGCGCCAGCAGCTTGGGGCGGGGGGGCCCGGCAGATACGCAGTATTTT. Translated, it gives CASSLGRGGPADTQYF.